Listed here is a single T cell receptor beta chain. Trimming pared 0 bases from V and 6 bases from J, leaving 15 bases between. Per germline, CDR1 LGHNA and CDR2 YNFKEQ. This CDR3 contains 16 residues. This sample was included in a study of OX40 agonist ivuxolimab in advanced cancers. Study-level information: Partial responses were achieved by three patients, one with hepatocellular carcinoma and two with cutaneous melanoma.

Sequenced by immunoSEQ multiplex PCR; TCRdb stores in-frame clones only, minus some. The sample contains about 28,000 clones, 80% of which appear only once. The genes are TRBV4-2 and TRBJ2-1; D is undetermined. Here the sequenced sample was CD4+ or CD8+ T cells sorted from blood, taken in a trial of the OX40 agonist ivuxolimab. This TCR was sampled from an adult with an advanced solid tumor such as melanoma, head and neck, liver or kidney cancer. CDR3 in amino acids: CASSQETQKGSNEQFF. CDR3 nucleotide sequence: TGTGCCAGCAGCCAAGAGACCCAGAAGGGCTCCAATGAGCAGTTCTTC.